This T cell receptor beta chain was recovered during a study of T cells expressing NK-cell markers. Study as a whole: It was sorted CD3+CD56+NKG2C+, CD3+CD56+NKG2C- and CD3+CD56-NKG2C+ T cells that supplied the TCR beta repertoires.

TCRdb reprocessed the 5' RACE reads and stores each CDR3 protein as one record, lacking DNA. The sample table sets out roughly 390,000 distinct CDR3 sequences. Germline V gene sequence: CDR1 SGHAT, CDR2 FQNNGV. The CDR3 extends over 16 amino acids. General study points: The share of CD8+ T cells held by dominant NKG2C+ clonotypes was about 1.0-7.5% in several donors.

As regards this clonotype: What it binds is unknown.

The V call is TRBV11-2, the J call TRBJ1-3. Sequencing input: blood T cells: a sorted CD56 or NKG2C T cell subset, CD4+ or CD8+ T cells, or bulk PBMC T cells (not recorded which). This TCR came from a woman in her forties or fifties in good health. CDR3 protein: CASSYQTSFSGNTIYF.